These 29 T cell receptor beta chains came from one sample sequenced in a study of OX40 agonist ivuxolimab in advanced cancers. Using immunoSEQ multiplex PCR, the repertoire was profiled, and TCRdb retains in-frame clones only, with some absent. The repertoire holds some 70,000 clones, with 84% as singletons. This material consisted of CD4+ or CD8+ T cells sorted from blood, taken in a trial of the OX40 agonist ivuxolimab. The receptor set was obtained from an adult with an advanced solid tumor such as melanoma, head and neck, liver or kidney cancer.

Points on this clone: The sample has other DNA sequences that encode this CDR3 too. CDR3: CASSFRTGGLYGYTF. CDR3 DNA sequence: TGTGCCAGCAGCTTCCGGACAGGGGGCCTTTATGGCTACACCTTC. This chain connects TRBV7-2 to TRBJ1-2; 11 bases match TRBD1. Germline V lookup: CDR1 SGHTA, CDR2 FQGNSA. The CDR3 runs 15 residues. V was clipped by 3 bases and J by 5 bases; unmatched bases: 5.

On this clone itself: Other nucleotide sequences in the sample specify the same CDR3. V and J are TRBV7-2 and TRBJ2-5, with 8 bases that match TRBD1. In germline, CDR1 is SGHTA, CDR2 FQGNSA. The trim removed 5 bases at V and 5 bases at J, leaving 7 bases unmatched. The CDR3 is 14 amino acids. CDR3 amino acids: CASSPGQGGETQYF. DNA for the CDR3: TGTGCCAGCAGCCCCGGACAGGGTGGGGAGACCCAGTACTTC.

The rearrangement uses TRBV9 and TRBJ1-5; a possible D gene is TRBD1 (5 bases). The CDR3 is made up of 15 amino acids. Looked up from germline, CDR1 is SGDLS and CDR2 is YYNGEE. With 0 bases removed from V and 8 bases from J, the gap between germline ends came to 15 bases. The CDR3 sequence is CASSVAGGGNEPQHF. The DNA of the CDR3 is TGTGCCAGCAGCGTAGCCGGGGGGGGTAATGAGCCCCAGCATTTT. Using reference TRBV9 and TRBJ1-5 for the parts outside the CDR3, the full variable domain is DSGVTQTPKHLITATGQRVTLRCSPRSGDLSVYWYQQSLDQGLQFLIQYYNGEERAKGNILERFSAQQFPDLHSELNLSSLELGDSALYFCASSVAGGGNEPQHFGDGTRLSIL.

About this clone itself: A read error may produce the germline difference seen at one junction end. The chain is built from TRBV5-1 and TRBJ2-6; 8 positions match TRBD1. This CDR3 contains 17 residues. Germline values: CDR1 SGHRS, CDR2 YFSETQ. DNA for the CDR3: TGCGCCAGCAGTTTGGACAGGGCCCTCCCTGGGGCCAACGTCCTGACTTTC. Amino acids: CASSLDRALPGANVLTF.

The rearrangement joins TRBV19 to TRBJ2-3, with D unclear. Germline V gene sequence: CDR1 LNHDA, CDR2 SQIVND (reference sequence). V lost 3 bases, J lost 2 bases, and 12 bases lay in between. The CDR3 contains 15 residues. CDR3 sequence: CASSMGNSHTDTQYF. DNA for the CDR3: TGTGCCAGTAGTATGGGGAACTCACACACAGATACGCAGTATTTT. The full variable domain, its missing parts supplied by reference TRBV19 and TRBJ2-3, is DGGITQSPKYLFRKEGQNVTLSCEQNLNHDAMYWYRQDPGQGLRLIYYSQIVNDFQKGDIAEGYSVSREKKESFPLTVTSAQKNPTAFYLCASSMGNSHTDTQYFGPGTRLTVL.

The chain employs TRBV11-1 and TRBJ1-3; TRBD1 matches at 8 bases. The V gene's germline CDR1 is SGHAT and CDR2 FQDESV (reference sequence). With 5 bases clipped from V and 0 bases from J, the junction kept 0 bases outside the gene matches. The CDR3 is 14 amino acids. The CDR3 DNA is TGTGCCAGCAGCGACAGGGGCTCTGGAAACACCATATATTTT. This codes for CASSDRGSGNTIYF.

The chain carries TRBV11-2 and TRBJ2-3, with a weak D call TRBD1 (6 bases). V lost 3 bases and J 4 bases, leaving 8 bases between the germline ends. The V gene's germline CDR1 is SGHAT and CDR2 FQNNGV. The CDR3 length is 13 residues. The CDR3 sequence is CASSFQGSDTQYF. The CDR3 coding sequence is TGTGCCAGCAGCTTCCAGGGGTCAGATACGCAGTATTTT.

The genes are TRBV6-6 and TRBJ2-5; D might be TRBD2 (6 bases). There are 16 residues in the CDR3. Germline V gene data show CDR1 as MNHNY and CDR2 as SVGAGI (reference sequence). Trimming stripped 6 bases from V and 2 bases from J, with 19 bases between. CDR3 coding DNA: TGTGCCAGCAGCCGTGGGGGGAACAGAAAACAAGAGACCCAGTACTTC. Its protein is CASSRGGNRKQETQYF.

The CDR3 protein is CSVEFQGRGTEAFF. As DNA, the CDR3 is TGCAGCGTTGAATTCCAGGGTCGGGGGACTGAAGCTTTCTTT. The chain links TRBV29-1 to TRBJ1-1; a weak D match, TRBD1 (5 bases). This CDR3 has 14 residues. V was cut by 2 bases and J by 5 bases, with 15 bases left in between. CDR1 SQVTM and CDR2 ANQGSEA come from the germline V gene.

The rearrangement joins TRBV18 to TRBJ1-5; no clear D gene. Per the germline V gene, CDR1 is KGHSH and CDR2 is LQKENI. Trimming shortened V by 6 bases and J by 3 bases, and 9 bases separated the two germline ends. CDR3 length: 13 residues. Written as DNA, the CDR3 is TGTGCCAGCTCGGCAGATACCAATCAGCCCCAGCATTTT. Translated, it gives CASSADTNQPQHF.

There are a few counts of this clone. The rearrangement links TRBV9 to TRBJ1-4; D not resolved. Per the germline V gene, CDR1 is SGDLS and CDR2 is YYNGEE. Trimming took 3 bases from V and 5 from J, leaving 14 bases between them. The CDR3 extends over 15 amino acids. The CDR3 here is CASSGPGLGNEKLFF. CDR3 coding DNA: TGTGCCAGCAGCGGACCGGGATTAGGAAATGAAAAACTGTTTTTT.

V gene TRBV5-4 combines with J gene TRBJ2-7; TRBD1 or TRBD2 may be the D gene (6 bases each). Germline CDR1 and CDR2: SGHNT and YYREEE (reference sequence). The V end was cut by 10 bases, the J end by 5 bases, with 16 bases between. CDR3 length: 12 amino acids. For the CDR3, the DNA is TGTGCCTACAGAGGGGGGTGGCACGAGCAGTACTTC. Amino acids: CAYRGGWHEQYF. The complete variable domain, with remaining parts taken from reference TRBV5-4 and TRBJ2-7, reads ETGVTQSPTHLIKTRGQQVTLRCSSQSGHNTVSWYQQALGQGPQFIFQYYREEENGRGNFPPRFSGLQFPNYSSELNVNALELDDSALYLCAYRGGWHEQYFGPGTRLTVT.

This chain joins TRBV6-5 and TRBJ2-7; D call uncertain. V was trimmed by 0 bases and J by 6 bases, leaving 12 bases between them. The germline V gene has CDR1 MNHEY and CDR2 SVGAGI. The CDR3 loop spans 14 amino acids. CDR3 sequence (DNA): TGTGCCAGCAGTTACTCTTCGGGTTCCCTCGAGCAGTACTTC. Its translation is CASSYSSGSLEQYF.

This sequence joins TRBV5-5 and TRBJ1-4; TRBD1 matches at 11 bases. Germline assignment: CDR1 SGHKS and CDR2 YYEKEE (reference sequence). The CDR3 loop spans 15 amino acids. Unmatched junction bases numbered 6, after V lost 0 bases and J lost 11 bases. Here the CDR3 reads CASSLGGTGGLKLFF. The CDR3 coding sequence is TGTGCCAGCAGCTTGGGCGGGACAGGGGGTCTGAAACTGTTTTTT.

The chain carries TRBV5-1 and TRBJ2-2, with 9 nucleotides matching TRBD1. This CDR3 has 15 residues. The trim removed 3 bases at V and 6 bases at J, leaving 6 bases unmatched. Germline loops: CDR1 SGHRS, CDR2 YFSETQ. CDR3 residues: CASSSGDRVAGELFF. Written as DNA, the CDR3 is TGCGCCAGCAGCTCAGGGGACAGGGTGGCCGGGGAGCTGTTTTTT.

The chain couples TRBV11-1 to TRBJ1-1; 7 nucleotides match TRBD1. The CDR3 loop spans 11 amino acids. From germline, CDR1 is SGHAT and CDR2 FQDESV (reference sequence). V gave up 5 bases and J gave up 11 bases; unmatched junction bases: 5. CDR3 sequence reads: CASSLDRVAFF. Written as DNA, the CDR3 is TGTGCCAGCAGCCTAGACAGGGTGGCTTTCTTT.

The chain has TRBV19 and TRBJ2-5; TRBD1 matches at 7 bases. This CDR3 is built from 13 residues. Losses at the gene ends were 5 bases for V and 13 bases for J; bases not matched to a gene: 13. Germline assignment: CDR1 LNHDA and CDR2 SQIVND (reference sequence). The CDR3 is CASSAGTEPPGYF. The CDR3 DNA follows: TGTGCCAGTAGTGCCGGGACAGAGCCCCCCGGGTACTTC.

This clone was recorded only once. The chain employs TRBV5-1 and TRBJ1-3; D gene uncertain. The CDR3 is 16 residues long. V dropped 0 bases and J dropped 0 bases, with 10 bases sitting between them. Looked up from germline, CDR1 is SGHRS and CDR2 is YFSETQ. CDR3: CASSLVAGNSGNTIYF. In DNA, the CDR3 is TGCGCCAGCAGCTTGGTCGCGGGCAACTCTGGAAACACCATATATTTT. The variable domain in full, with the rest retrieved from reference TRBV5-1 and TRBJ1-3, is KAGVTQTPRYLIKTRGQQVTLSCSPISGHRSVSWYQQTPGQGLQFLFEYFSETQRNKGNFPGRFSGRQFSNSRSEMNVSTLELGDSALYLCASSLVAGNSGNTIYFGEGSWLTVV.

The chain couples TRBV7-7 to TRBJ2-1; D perhaps matches TRBD1 (5 bases). Germline CDR1 is SSHAT and CDR2 is FNYEAQ (reference sequence). Trimming removed 4 bases from V and 10 bases from J, with 14 bases in between. The CDR3 loop spans 13 amino acids. DNA for the CDR3: TGTGCCAGCAGCTCAAGCACAGGATACGAGCAGTTCTTC. It encodes CASSSSTGYEQFF.

The chain combines TRBV6-5 with TRBJ1-1, with unresolved D. Trimming shortened V by 0 bases and J by 6 bases, and 8 bases separated the two germline ends. Germline CDR1 MNHEY, CDR2 SVGAGI. This CDR3 comprises 13 residues. DNA for the CDR3: TGTGCCAGCAGTTACTCGGCGCCCTCTGAAGCTTTCTTT. This gives the protein CASSYSAPSEAFF.

The chain combines TRBV7-2 with TRBJ1-6; D uncertain. Trimming shortened V by 2 bases and J by 7 bases, and 15 bases separated the two germline ends. The CDR3 is 16 residues long. Per the germline V gene, CDR1 is SGHTA and CDR2 is FQGNSA. CDR3 in DNA: TGTGCCAGCAGCTTATCCCTACTGACGGAGAATTCACCCCTCCACTTT. This translates into CASSLSLLTENSPLHF.

The chain employs TRBV6-5 and TRBJ1-6; unclear D gene. The length of the CDR3 is 14 residues. Germline V gives CDR1 MNHEY, CDR2 SVGAGI. The germline V and J ends were trimmed by 4 bases and 7 bases, with 11 bases remaining between them. CDR3: CASSWRNSNSPLHF. DNA for the CDR3: TGTGCCAGCAGTTGGAGAAACTCGAATTCACCCCTCCACTTT.

The rearrangement links TRBV18 to TRBJ1-2, with TRBD1 identical over 11 bases. The CDR3 loop spans 18 amino acids. Germline V gene lookup returns CDR1 KGHSH and CDR2 LQKENI. Losses at the gene ends were 4 bases for V and 7 bases for J; bases not matched to a gene: 17. CDR3 protein: CASSRLLPRTGTGGGYTF. CDR3 bases: TGTGCCAGCTCACGACTACTGCCCAGGACCGGGACAGGGGGTGGCTACACCTTC.

The chain recombines TRBV2 with TRBJ1-3, with D perhaps matching TRBD1 (5 bases). V lost 4 bases, J lost 0 bases, and 10 bases lay in between. The CDR3 extends over 15 amino acids. The germline V gene encodes CDR1 SNHLY and CDR2 FYNNEI. The CDR3: CASSVTTGSGNTIYF. DNA for the CDR3: TGTGCCAGCAGTGTCACTACAGGCTCTGGAAACACCATATATTTT.

The V gene is TRBV7-2, the J gene TRBJ2-3; TRBD1 is a possible D gene (5 bases). This CDR3 contains 12 residues. Germline lookup yields CDR1 SGHTA and CDR2 FQGNSA. V was cut by 6 bases and J by 5 bases, with 9 bases left in between. The CDR3 here is CASRLREDTQYF. In DNA form, the CDR3 reads TGTGCCAGCAGACTCAGGGAAGATACGCAGTATTTT. The whole variable domain, filled in from reference TRBV7-2 and TRBJ2-3, reads GAGVSQSPSNKVTEKGKDVELRCDPISGHTALYWYRQSLGQGLEFLIYFQGNSAPDKSGLPSDRFSAERTGGSVSTLTIQRTQQEDSAVYLCASRLREDTQYFGPGTRLTVL.

The chain uses TRBV11-2 and TRBJ1-2; D gene unclear. V lost 4 bases, J lost 4 bases, and 16 bases lay in between. This CDR3 contains 15 residues. CDR1 is SGHAT, CDR2 FQNNGV, per germline. CDR3 DNA: TGTGCCAGCAGCTCCTTCCGGGCAGGTCCCTATGGCTACACCTTC. Amino acids: CASSSFRAGPYGYTF. Complete variable domain (other parts from reference TRBV11-2 and TRBJ1-2): EAGVAQSPRYKIIEKRQSVAFWCNPISGHATLYWYQQILGQGPKLLIQFQNNGVVDDSQLPKDRFSAERLKGVDSTLKIQPAKLEDSAVYLCASSSFRAGPYGYTFGSGTRLTVV.

This clone was recorded a few times. The rearrangement links TRBV7-9 to TRBJ1-6, with a weak D call TRBD1 (6 bases). V lost 1 base and J 7 bases, leaving 8 bases between the germline ends. This CDR3 region has 14 residues. Per germline, CDR1 SEHNR and CDR2 FQNEAQ (reference sequence). The CDR3 DNA reads as TGTGCCAGCAGCTTAGAAGGGGGGAATTCACCCCTCCACTTT. Translation gives CASSLEGGNSPLHF.

This sequence joins TRBV10-3 and TRBJ1-1; weak D call: TRBD1 (5 bases). Germline V CDR1 and CDR2: ENHRY, SYGVKD. V was shortened by 3 bases and J by 7 bases, with 12 bases between the two germline ends. This CDR3 has 13 amino acids. CDR3 DNA: TGTGCCATCAGTGACGGCAGGGCCAATGAAGCTTTCTTT. Translation: CAISDGRANEAFF.

V and J are TRBV19 and TRBJ2-1; TRBD1 might be the D (6 bases). This CDR3 has 13 amino acids. Trimming took off 7 bases at V and 9 bases at J, with 16 bases between the two ends. The V gene's germline CDR1 is LNHDA and CDR2 SQIVND (reference sequence). CDR3 bases: TGTGCCAGTAAAGGCAGGGGATACTTTGAGCAGTTCTTC. Amino acids: CASKGRGYFEQFF.